This entry is about one T cell receptor beta chain. Every bit of the isolated RNA underwent reverse transcription, so sequencing read expressed TCRB transcripts. TCRdb keeps only in-frame clones here, not all; method: immunoSEQ multiplex PCR. The data show around 300,000 clones, around 7.8% seen once. These data are taken from a study of beta chain features in type 1 diabetes. Germline CDR1 SGHTA, CDR2 FQGNSA. Trimming stripped 5 bases from V and 6 bases from J, with 10 bases between. This CDR3 is built from 13 residues. Sequencing was carried out using central memory CD4+ T cells from blood. The receptor was isolated from a woman aged 18 to 35 in good health. The chain joins TRBV7-2 to TRBJ2-2; no firm D call. This chain's CDR3 is CASSPPNSGELFF. CDR3 DNA: TGTGCCAGCAGCCCACCCAACTCCGGGGAGCTGTTTTTT.